Listed below are T cell receptor beta chains from one sample, sequenced in a study of T cell responses to AZD1222 COVID-19 vaccine. Sequencing was performed with immunoSEQ multiplex PCR; in TCRdb, only in-frame clones are kept and a portion is missing. The table includes approximately 190,000 clones, approximately 90% detected once. The sample in question was peripheral blood, obtained on day 0 of AZD1222 vaccination. Every receptor here comes from an adult in good health. Both conserved end residues are part of each CDR3. A D gene is named only where the DNA matches it firmly. Part of the rows lack a size; the others show once, few, many or a class for expanded clones.

V	J	length	D	size	DNA	CDR3
TRBV6-5	TRBJ2-4	12	-	once	TGTGCCGCCCGGGGAGCCAAAAACATTCAGTACTTC	CAARGAKNIQYF
TRBV18	TRBJ1-5	15	-	-	TGTGCCAGCTCACCAGACAGGCAAGGGGAACAGCCCCAGCATTTT	CASSPDRQGEQPQHF
TRBV7-3	TRBJ1-6	14	TRBD1	-	TGTGCCAGCAGCTTTGGACAGGAGAATTCACCCCTCCACTTT	CASSFGQENSPLHF
TRBV7-2	TRBJ2-5	15	-	-	TGTGCCAGCAGCGGTCGGGGCGGGCATCAAGAGACCCAGTACTTC	CASSGRGGHQETQYF
TRBV3-1/TRBV3-2	TRBJ2-7	16	TRBD1	-	TGTGCCAGCAGCCAATTCTCGACAGGGCCCCCCTACGAGCAGTACTTC	CASSQFSTGPPYEQYF
TRBV12-3/TRBV12-4	TRBJ2-1	13	-	-	TGTGCCAGCAGTTTAGGACAGGCATCGGGGCAGTTCTTC	CASSLGQASGQFF
TRBV7-9	TRBJ2-7	15	-	-	TGTGCCAGCAGCTTCCTGGGGGTGGCCCCCTACGAGCAGTACTTC	CASSFLGVAPYEQYF
TRBV6-2/TRBV6-3	TRBJ1-1	13	-	-	TGTGCCAGCAGTTACCCCGGTGTGTCTGAAGCTTTCTTT	CASSYPGVSEAFF
TRBV21-1	TRBJ1-5	14	-	-	TGTGCCAGCCCACCGGGGGGGGGCAATCAGCCCCAGCATTTT	CASPPGGGNQPQHF
TRBV11-3	TRBJ2-1	15	TRBD2	-	TGTGCCAGCAGTAGGAGGGCGGGGGGAAGTAATGAGCAGTTCTTC	CASSRRAGGSNEQFF
TRBV11-1	TRBJ2-7	18	TRBD1	-	TGTGCCAGCAGCTTAGCGAACTATGGGACAGGGGTTGCCTACGAGCAGTACTTC	CASSLANYGTGVAYEQYF
TRBV29-1	TRBJ1-2	13	TRBD1	few	TGCAGCGACACGGGACAGGGGGGCTATGGCTACACCTTC	CSDTGQGGYGYTF
TRBV3-1/TRBV3-2	TRBJ2-1	15	-	-	TGTGCCAGCAGCCAATGGCCTAGAGCGGGCGCTGAGCAGTTCTTC	CASSQWPRAGAEQFF
TRBV7-9	TRBJ2-7	15	-	-	TGTGCCAGCAGCAATTGGCGGTCAGGGAGTTACGAGCAGTACTTC	CASSNWRSGSYEQYF
TRBV4-2	TRBJ2-3	16	TRBD2	-	TGTGCCAGCAGCCCGGAAGCGGGAGGTGGTACAGATACGCAGTATTTT	CASSPEAGGGTDTQYF
TRBV3-1/TRBV3-2	TRBJ2-5	15	TRBD2	-	TGTGCCAGCAGCCAAGATTCGGGGGGAATGAAGACCCAGTACTTC	CASSQDSGGMKTQYF
TRBV5-1	TRBJ2-7	17	-	-	TGCGCCAGCAGCTACCGAGGGGCCCTGGATTTCTCCTACGAGCAGTACTTC	CASSYRGALDFSYEQYF
TRBV9	TRBJ1-1	19	-	-	TGTGCCAGCAGAGGACTCCCGGGGGCGCGTGAAGGGGAGGACACTGAAGCTTTCTTT	CASRGLPGAREGEDTEAFF
TRBV14	TRBJ2-5	13	-	-	TGTGCCAGCAGCCAAGACCTCCAAGAGACCCAGTACTTC	CASSQDLQETQYF
TRBV27	TRBJ1-5	13	-	-	TGTGCCAGCAGTTTACGGAGCAATCAGCCCCAGCATTTT	CASSLRSNQPQHF
TRBV2	TRBJ1-1	11	-	once	TGTGCCAGCATGGGCATCACTGAAGCTTTCTTT	CASMGITEAFF
TRBV3-1/TRBV3-2	TRBJ2-7	15	-	-	TGTGCCAGCAGCCAAGGGGCGACGGACTCCTACGAGCAGTACTTC	CASSQGATDSYEQYF
TRBV2	TRBJ2-3	16	TRBD2	-	TGTGCCAGCAGACGGGAGGGAGTGGGGGGCACAGATACGCAGTATTTT	CASRREGVGGTDTQYF
TRBV27	TRBJ1-1	16	TRBD1	-	TGTGCCAGCAGCACCATTCGGGCAGGGGGGGGGACTGAAGCTTTCTTT	CASSTIRAGGGTEAFF
TRBV11-2	TRBJ2-3	16	TRBD2	-	TGTGCCAGCAGCCCCCTTAGCGGGTCTAGCACAGATACGCAGTATTTT	CASSPLSGSSTDTQYF
TRBV16	TRBJ1-1	13	-	-	TGTGCCAGCAGCCTGCAGGGGAGCACTGAAGCTTTCTTT	CASSLQGSTEAFF
TRBV7-2	TRBJ2-3	16	TRBD2	-	TGTGCCAGCAGCTTAGAAGGAACTAGCGTCACAGATACGCAGTATTTT	CASSLEGTSVTDTQYF
TRBV11-2	TRBJ2-7	16	-	-	TGTGCCAGCAGCTTAGGTTTGGCAGAACAATCCTACGAGCAGTACTTC	CASSLGLAEQSYEQYF
TRBV6-1	TRBJ1-2	14	-	-	TGTGCCAGCAGTGAATCCCCCTTCTACTATGGCTACACCTTC	CASSESPFYYGYTF
TRBV18	TRBJ2-2	18	TRBD1	once	TGTGCCAGCTCCCCCAAATCCACGACAGGGACGAACACCGGGGAGCTGTTTTTT	CASSPKSTTGTNTGELFF
TRBV3-1/TRBV3-2	TRBJ1-1	18	TRBD1	-	TGTGCCAGCAGCCGGGTAATGCGGGACAGGGGAGGTCGGACTGAAGCTTTCTTT	CASSRVMRDRGGRTEAFF
TRBV12-3/TRBV12-4	TRBJ1-4	11	-	-	TGTGCCAGCAGTTTTTACGAAAAACTGTTTTTT	CASSFYEKLFF
TRBV27	TRBJ2-7	14	-	-	TGTGCCAGCAGTTCGGGACTGTCGGGGTACGAGCAGTACTTC	CASSSGLSGYEQYF
TRBV12-3/TRBV12-4	TRBJ1-1	13	-	few	TGTGCCAGCATAGGTGCTTGGGGCACTGAAGCTTTCTTT	CASIGAWGTEAFF
TRBV28	TRBJ1-2	17	TRBD1	-	TGTGCCAGCAGTTACTTGGACAGGGGGCGTTTCCCTTACGGCTACACCTTC	CASSYLDRGRFPYGYTF